Following are 26 T cell receptor beta chains from one sample sequenced in a study of T cell responses to AZD1222 COVID-19 vaccine. Assay: immunoSEQ multiplex PCR; the TCRdb copy retains only in-frame clones and omits some. The sample includes 70,000 or so clones, 87% of them seen just once. The sequences come from peripheral blood, collected on day 0 of AZD1222 vaccination. The receptors originated from an adult in good health.

This clone was observed a single time. The chain links TRBV6-2 or TRBV6-3 to TRBJ1-2, with D perhaps TRBD1 (6 bases). Trimming removed 5 bases at V and 5 bases at J, with 18 bases between. The CDR3 contains 15 residues. CDR1 is MNHEY and CDR2 is SVGEGT in the germline V gene. The CDR3 sequence is CASSRGQLGLYGYTF. For the CDR3, the DNA is TGTGCCAGCAGTCGTGGACAGCTAGGCCTTTATGGCTACACCTTC.

The chain couples TRBV5-4 to TRBJ1-4; D is unresolved. CDR1 and CDR2 from the germline V gene are SGHNT and YYREEE (reference sequence). There are 14 residues in the CDR3. The V end lost 3 bases, the J end lost 5 bases, and 11 bases lay between the germline ends. The CDR3 protein is CASSSAGGNEKLFF. Here the CDR3 DNA reads TGTGCCAGCAGCTCCGCGGGAGGGAATGAAAAACTGTTTTTT.

This sequence joins TRBV6-5 and TRBJ2-1, with 13 nucleotides matching TRBD2. V shed 0 bases, J shed 7 bases, and the junction held 0 bases outside the gene matches. CDR1 MNHEY and CDR2 SVGAGI come from the germline V gene. This CDR3 has 15 residues. CDR3 in DNA: TGTGCCAGCAGTTACTCGGGACTAGCGGGAAATGAGCAGTTCTTC. Amino acid sequence: CASSYSGLAGNEQFF.

This clone was counted only a few times. V usage is TRBV9 and J usage is TRBJ1-1; possibly TRBD1 for D (5 bases). CDR3 length: 15 residues. Trimming removed 4 bases at V and 5 bases at J, with 18 bases between. Germline V gives CDR1 SGDLS, CDR2 YYNGEE. In DNA form, the CDR3 reads TGTGCCAGCAGCCCCGCCCGGGGGGGTTATACTGAAGCTTTCTTT. Translated: CASSPARGGYTEAFF. Combining the CDR3 with reference TRBV9 and TRBJ1-1 gives the whole variable domain DSGVTQTPKHLITATGQRVTLRCSPRSGDLSVYWYQQSLDQGLQFLIQYYNGEERAKGNILERFSAQQFPDLHSELNLSSLELGDSALYFCASSPARGGYTEAFFGQGTRLTVV.

The sample holds one count of this clone. The rearrangement uses TRBV19 and TRBJ1-1; 9 nucleotides align to TRBD1. This CDR3 has 15 amino acids. V shed 1 base, J shed 4 bases, and the junction held 4 bases outside the gene matches. Germline-derived CDR1 and CDR2 are LNHDA and SQIVND (reference sequence). The CDR3 spells CASSIAGQGSTEAFF. CDR3 coding DNA: TGTGCCAGTAGTATAGCCGGACAGGGGAGCACTGAAGCTTTCTTT.

The rearrangement uses TRBV19 and TRBJ2-5; 8 nucleotides line up with TRBD1. The germline gives CDR1 LNHDA, CDR2 SQIVND (reference sequence). The ends lost 3 bases at V and 0 bases at J; junction bases unmatched: 3. The length of the CDR3 is 15 residues. CDR3 in DNA: TGTGCCAGTAGTATGGGGGACAGGAACCAAGAGACCCAGTACTTC. It encodes CASSMGDRNQETQYF. Filled out from reference TRBV19 and TRBJ2-5, the complete variable domain reads DGGITQSPKYLFRKEGQNVTLSCEQNLNHDAMYWYRQDPGQGLRLIYYSQIVNDFQKGDIAEGYSVSREKKESFPLTVTSAQKNPTAFYLCASSMGDRNQETQYFGPGTRLLVL.

The rearrangement uses TRBV20-1 and TRBJ2-5, with D uncertain. From germline, CDR1 is DFQATT and CDR2 SNEGSKA (reference sequence). This CDR3 comprises 11 residues. Trimming stripped 0 bases from V and 5 bases from J, with 4 bases between. CDR3 bases: TGCAGTGCTAGAGATCGGGAGACCCAGTACTTC. As protein: CSARDRETQYF.

CDR3 amino acids: CASSLGMNTEAFF. CDR3 in DNA: TGTGCCAGCAGTTTGGGAATGAACACTGAAGCTTTCTTT. This sequence joins TRBV12-3 or TRBV12-4 and TRBJ1-1; D is unresolved. The CDR3 covers 13 residues. Trimming cost V 3 bases and J 0 bases, with 5 bases left between them.

V gene TRBV6-1 combines with J gene TRBJ2-7; D not certain. CDR3 length equals 13 residues. Germline loops: CDR1 MNHNS, CDR2 SASEGT. V lost 2 bases and J lost 6, with 11 bases in between. The CDR3 region is CASSELASGEQYF. CDR3 DNA sequence: TGTGCCAGCAGTGAATTAGCATCCGGCGAGCAGTACTTC.

The CDR3 region is CASSLRSEAFF. The CDR3 DNA follows: TGTGCCAGCAGCTTAAGGTCTGAAGCTTTCTTT. The V gene is TRBV7-9, the J gene TRBJ1-1, with no clear D. Germline loops: CDR1 SEHNR, CDR2 FQNEAQ (reference sequence). V was clipped by 2 bases and J by 6 bases, with 4 bases between them. The CDR3 length is 11 residues.

In its sample, this clone was seen once. The rearrangement uses TRBV27 and TRBJ1-1; a possible D gene is TRBD1 (5 bases). The V and J ends lost 5 bases and 5 bases respectively, with 24 bases between them. CDR1 and CDR2 (germline): MNHEY, SMNVEV (reference sequence). The CDR3 covers 17 residues. The CDR3 protein is CASSTAALGGRGTEAFF. CDR3 sequence (DNA): TGTGCCAGCAGTACCGCAGCATTGGGGGGGAGAGGGACTGAAGCTTTCTTT.

V is TRBV5-1 and J is TRBJ1-4; tentatively, D is TRBD1 (6 bases). The CDR3 spans 13 residues. The germline gives CDR1 SGHRS, CDR2 YFSETQ. Trimming shortened V by 0 bases and J by 12 bases, and 12 bases separated the two germline ends. The CDR3 bases are TGCGCCAGCAGCTTGGATGGGGCAGGGGAACTGTTTTTT. It yields the protein CASSLDGAGELFF.

The chain couples TRBV5-4 to TRBJ2-7; D is possibly TRBD2 (5 bases). The CDR3 covers 13 residues. V gave up 2 bases and J gave up 7 bases, with 13 bases separating them. Germline CDR1 SGHNT, CDR2 YYREEE (reference sequence). The CDR3 loop reads CASSFGGGREQYF. The CDR3 nucleotides are TGTGCCAGCAGCTTCGGAGGAGGCCGGGAGCAGTACTTC. Looking up the rest from reference TRBV5-4 and TRBJ2-7 gives the full variable domain: ETGVTQSPTHLIKTRGQQVTLRCSSQSGHNTVSWYQQALGQGPQFIFQYYREEENGRGNFPPRFSGLQFPNYSSELNVNALELDDSALYLCASSFGGGREQYFGPGTRLTVT.

The chain joins TRBV6-1 to TRBJ2-5; 8 bases map to TRBD1. Trimming took 2 bases from V and 5 from J; bases not matched to a gene: 4. CDR3 length: 14 amino acids. Germline V gene data show CDR1 as MNHNS and CDR2 as SASEGT. CDR3 in DNA: TGTGCCAGCAGTGAACAGGGGGCCCGTGAGACCCAGTACTTC. It is translated as CASSEQGARETQYF.

The genes are TRBV6-5 and TRBJ1-6; no definite D call. V was pared by 6 bases and J by 5 bases, with 8 bases between. Germline CDR1 MNHEY, CDR2 SVGAGI. The CDR3 covers 13 residues. CDR3: CASSLFNNSPLHF. In DNA, the CDR3 is TGTGCCAGCAGCCTTTTCAATAATTCACCCCTCCACTTT.

This clone was seen only once. The chain uses TRBV4-3 and TRBJ1-6; D not certain. This CDR3 comprises 16 residues. Germline V CDR1 and CDR2: LGHNA, YSLEER. Trimming took 0 bases from V and 9 from J, leaving 15 bases between them. CDR3 coding DNA: TGCGCCAGCAGCCAAGAAGCCGGACGGAACTCTTCACCCCTCCACTTT. Its translation: CASSQEAGRNSSPLHF.

CDR3 bases: TGTGCCACCAGCACCCGGGGGGGCAACAATCAGCCCCAGCATTTT. It yields the protein CATSTRGGNNQPQHF. The J gene is TRBJ1-5, the V gene TRBV15; a weak D match, TRBD1 (6 bases). With 4 bases removed from V and 3 bases from J, the gap between germline ends came to 13 bases. Germline values: CDR1 LNHNV, CDR2 YYDKDF (reference sequence). The CDR3 is 15 residues long.

In nucleotides, the CDR3 is TGTGCCAGCAGTTATGATGAGGAGAGAAGTTCACCCCTCCACTTT. This translates into CASSYDEERSSPLHF. The chain carries TRBV6-6 and TRBJ1-6, with D uncertain. Between the trimmed V and J ends, which lost 3 bases and 9 bases, there was a span of 15 bases. The CDR3 has 15 residues. CDR1 is MNHNY and CDR2 is SVGAGI in the germline V gene (reference sequence).

The chain links TRBV30 to TRBJ2-7; possibly TRBD1 for D (5 bases). The V and J ends lost 1 base and 5 bases respectively, with 15 bases between them. Germline V lookup: CDR1 GTSNPN, CDR2 SVGIG (reference sequence). The CDR3 contains 14 residues. The DNA for the CDR3 is TGTGCCTGGAGTGCCGCAGGGTTCTTGGACGAGCAGTACTTC. Amino acid sequence: CAWSAAGFLDEQYF.

This chain joins TRBV30 and TRBJ1-1; D not resolved. Deletions cut 2 bases from V and 1 base from J, with 17 bases between. This CDR3 has 16 residues. CDR1 is GTSNPN, CDR2 SVGIG, per germline (reference sequence). Here the CDR3 DNA reads TGTGCCTGGAGTCCTTCCGGGTGGCTGGCGAACACTGAAGCTTTCTTT. It codes for CAWSPSGWLANTEAFF. The variable domain in full, completed from reference TRBV30 and TRBJ1-1, reads SQTIHQWPATLVQPVGSPLSLECTVEGTSNPNLYWYRQAAGRGLQLLFYSVGIGQISSEVPQNLSASRPQDRQFILSSKKLLLSDSGFYLCAWSPSGWLANTEAFFGQGTRLTVV.

By frequency in the sample, this clone is medium-sized (0.01 to 0.1%). This sequence joins TRBV2 and TRBJ1-3, with 7 bases that match TRBD1. Germline lookup yields CDR1 SNHLY and CDR2 FYNNEI. The CDR3 runs 14 residues. With V trimmed by 6 bases and J by 4 bases, 6 bases remained unmatched. The CDR3 sequence: CASRRTTGGNTIYF. The CDR3 DNA reads TGTGCCAGCAGACGAACGACAGGGGGAAACACCATATATTTT. Complete variable domain (other parts from reference TRBV2 and TRBJ1-3): EPEVTQTPSHQVTQMGQEVILRCVPISNHLYFYWYRQILGQKVEFLVSFYNNEISEKSEIFDDQFSVERPDGSNFTLKIRSTKLEDSAMYFCASRRTTGGNTIYFGEGSWLTVV.

This chain joins TRBV2 and TRBJ1-5; D might be TRBD1 (6 bases). Per the germline V gene, CDR1 is SNHLY and CDR2 is FYNNEI. The CDR3 totals 15 residues. V was clipped by 3 bases and J by 6 bases, with 15 bases between them. CDR3 bases: TGTGCCAGCAGTGAGGCTCGGGGGGCAGGTCAGCCCCAGCATTTT. The encoded protein is CASSEARGAGQPQHF.

The V call is TRBV5-4, the J call TRBJ2-1; 8 bases align to TRBD1. Per the germline V gene, CDR1 is SGHNT and CDR2 is YYREEE (reference sequence). V lost 0 bases to trimming and J lost 5 bases; unmatched junction nucleotides: 10. This CDR3 comprises 17 residues. CDR3 DNA: TGTGCCAGCAGCTTGGGGGACAGGCTGCCCACTCACAATGAGCAGTTCTTC. It translates to CASSLGDRLPTHNEQFF.

A few counts support this clone. The chain carries TRBV4-1 and TRBJ1-4, with no clear D. The CDR3 sequence is 14 residues long. CDR1 is MGHRA and CDR2 is YSYEKL in the germline V gene. V lost 4 bases to trimming and J lost 5 bases, with 11 bases between them. DNA of the CDR3: TGCGCCAGCAGCCCTCCCCCGGAAAATGAAAAACTGTTTTTT. Protein product: CASSPPPENEKLFF.

The chain couples TRBV19 to TRBJ1-6; 10 bases align to TRBD1. V lost 1 base and J lost 8; bases outside the gene matches: 5. Germline assignment: CDR1 LNHDA and CDR2 SQIVND (reference sequence). The CDR3 is 16 residues long. The CDR3 DNA sequence: TGTGCCAGTAGTATAGCCGGGACAGGGGAACATTCACCCCTCCACTTT. This translates into CASSIAGTGEHSPLHF. The variable domain in full, with the rest retrieved from reference TRBV19 and TRBJ1-6, is DGGITQSPKYLFRKEGQNVTLSCEQNLNHDAMYWYRQDPGQGLRLIYYSQIVNDFQKGDIAEGYSVSREKKESFPLTVTSAQKNPTAFYLCASSIAGTGEHSPLHFGNGTRLTVT.

V and J are TRBV7-9 and TRBJ2-1, with TRBD2 identical over 7 bases. Germline loops: CDR1 SEHNR, CDR2 FQNEAQ (reference sequence). The CDR3 has 17 residues. V lost 5 bases to trimming and J lost 4 bases; unmatched junction nucleotides: 14. CDR3 amino acids: CASSPRLARDQYNEQFF. The CDR3 DNA sequence: TGTGCCAGCAGCCCTCGACTAGCCCGAGACCAATACAATGAGCAGTTCTTC. Supplemented by reference TRBV7-9 and TRBJ2-1, the full variable domain reads DTGVSQNPRHKITKRGQNVTFRCDPISEHNRLYWYRQTLGQGPEFLTYFQNEAQLEKSRLLSDRFSAERPKGSFSTLEIQRTEQGDSAMYLCASSPRLARDQYNEQFFGPGTRLTVL.